This TCR beta chain stems from a study of cytomegalovirus exposure and HLA in healthy donors (dated by TCRdb to the late 2010s). As for the study more broadly: An earlier analysis of 587 of the donors reported approximately 280 Gb of sequence data and approximately 120 million unique TCR beta sequences obtained from about 200 million T cells. About 280 gigabases of sequencing data and roughly 80 million unique TCR sequences made up an early release that covered over 550 HLA-typed donors. Of the 300 to 500 genotyped donors, 80% to 90% were placed in the genetic ancestry cluster associated with self-reported Caucasian donors. The aim of the study was to test whether cataloging public T cell receptors could identify signatures of past pathogen exposure. Using immunosequencing, the study profiled T cell repertoires from some 670 subjects and related those repertoires to cytomegalovirus serostatus. A separate validation cohort of approximately 130 different subjects was used in addition to the approximately 700-subject first cohort. High-throughput TCR immunosequencing, statistical association of individual TCRs with disease status, and machine learning were combined to predict cytomegalovirus infection status. A later analysis re-examined previously published TCR beta repertoires from 500 to 700 donors and added high-resolution HLA genotyping to investigate patterns of TCR occurrence. Rather than using new phenotypic data, the later analysis identified candidate immune exposures from TCR beta sequences and from how often those sequences occurred across donors. To decide whether each TCR beta V gene segment behaved as functional or pseudogenic, an earlier analysis of fewer than 750 of the donors relied on high-throughput TCR beta sequencing. Donor age, sex, ethnicity and CMV serostatus were collected together with the repertoire data. A later genetic analysis used genome-wide SNP genotypes for about 65% of the 666 donors, treating that subset as a discovery cohort. All discovery cohort repertoires had been generated using a single sequencing platform. HLA typing included class I and class II loci at four-digit resolution. The number of donors typed differed by locus, with about 629-640 for A, B, C, DRB1 and DQB1, around 500 for DQA1, approximately 580 for DPA1, and some 470 for DPB1. Five DR-DQ haplotypes were treated as single units for association and clustering because of strong linkage in the cohort. Among a few hundred genotyped donors of the cohort, an average of 235,054 unique TCR beta nucleotide sequences were sequenced per donor, around a sixth of them non-productive. What the study reported, not specific to this receptor: A later analysis found that HLA-associated TCR beta chains were more clonally expanded and had lower generation probabilities than equally common non-associated chains. A cluster of highly shared sequence variants was judged likely to represent a technical artifact of the sequencing pipeline. A later analysis found that TCR association rates varied across HLA loci, with DRB1 alleles showing the most associated TCRs and HLA-C alleles the fewest. Because the 87-base-pair reads could not distinguish some IMGT-functional V segments, including TRBV6-2 and TRBV6-3, those segments were excluded. In the study, about 150 TCR beta chains were listed as associated with cytomegalovirus. In both the original and validation cohorts, the classifier was reported to diagnose cytomegalovirus status with high specificity and sensitivity. Because HLA typing was unavailable for some donors at each locus, only the typed subset was used in association tests. Because counts were too low, roughly 17 rarely observed V segments, including chromosome 9 orphons, were left out of the earlier analysis of some 640 of the donors. In this cohort, only TCR beta chains were sequenced, and detectable features were limited by the absence of alpha or paired-chain data. At a false discovery rate of 0.05, a later analysis linked around 15,000 TCR beta sequences to specific HLA alleles. In a later genetic analysis, a missense DCLRE1C variant was associated with V-gene and J-gene trimming of TCR beta chains, and the association was replicated in an independent cohort. In vitro tests confirmed that a few of the cytomegalovirus-associated TCR beta chains recognize cytomegalovirus antigens. Most TCR sequences were observed very rarely across donors, whereas some public TCRs were present in many individuals. Broadly in line with IMGT annotations, most TCR beta V segments showed up in productive rearrangements about 87% or about 30% of the time in an earlier analysis of around 600 of the donors. Several of the top co-occurrence clusters appeared to be linked to parvovirus B19, influenza, CMV and Epstein-Barr virus, according to a later analysis. The authors suggested that the approach could potentially be extended to other disease states and immunological phenotypes. Sequencing depth was assumed to be roughly uniform across donors in the presence/absence analyses, though that assumption may not hold. Assigning TCR associations to individual alleles was difficult when HLA alleles, especially DR and DQ, strongly co-occurred. According to a later genetic analysis, donors in an Asian-associated ancestry cluster had fewer N-insertions in productive TCRs than the approximately 630-donor mean. Immune exposure information for the cohort was limited to CMV serostatus. In a later analysis, most CMV-associated TCR beta chains were found to appear HLA-restricted, with HLA associations seemingly driven largely by CMV exposure. A further reported finding was that TCR beta sequences accurately predicted the HLA-A and HLA-B alleles for most subjects in the first cohort. Linkage disequilibrium might explain the correlated functional status among segregating V segments, but an unknown experimental factor could not be excluded.

Libraries were built with the immunoSEQ multiplex PCR assay. A mixture of 60 forward primers for TCR Vbeta segments and 13 reverse primers for TCR Jbeta segments was used in the multiplex PCR. The CDR3 region of rearranged TCR beta genes was amplified from genomic DNA by a multiplex PCR assay. The amplified TCR beta libraries were sequenced on the Illumina HiSeq System as 87-base-pair reads. Under the source paper's analysis protocol: A later analysis tallied roughly 80 million unique TCR beta chains across the 666 repertoires, and some 12 million of those chains were shared by two or more donors. A nearest-neighbor algorithm error-corrected the raw reads and collapsed the reads into unique sequences, merging closely related sequences to remove PCR and sequencing errors. V, D and J gene segments were assigned by aligning CDR3 sequences to IMGT reference sequences. Each retained sequence needed at least a six-nucleotide match to both a V gene segment and a J gene segment. Rearrangements were classified as productive when the CDR3 lacked stop codons and remained in frame with V and J, and all other rearrangements were classified as non-productive. CDR3 was defined by IMGT convention, running from the second conserved V-encoded cysteine to the conserved J-encoded phenylalanine. The earlier analysis of 500 to 600 of the donors excluded sequences that lacked an unambiguous match to a single V gene segment. An earlier analysis of some 500 of the donors classified V segments as functional when productive rearrangements were above 56.7% and as segregating when the standard deviation between donors was above 5%. To diagnose cytomegalovirus status from the catalog of TCR beta chain sequences, a statistical classification framework was built. V and J gene assignment, in a later analysis, came from comparing TCR nucleotide sequences with IMGT/GENE-DB human TR gene sequences. In a later analysis, CDR3 sequences and most-parsimonious VDJ recombination scenarios were assigned using the TCRdist pipeline. In a later analysis, each TCR beta chain was defined by its CDR3 amino acid sequence together with its V-gene family, and reads lacking a unique V-gene family were excluded. To address suspected cross-contamination and a sequencing artifact, a later analysis removed 450 to 700 highly shared, low-generation-probability nucleotide sequences. In a later analysis, a clonal expansion index for each public chain was calculated from normalized within-repertoire ranks of inferred template counts. A later analysis computed generation probabilities with a VDJ recombination model fitted to out-of-frame rearrangements, and checked the results against IGoR. Hypergeometric tests were used in a later analysis to score TCR-TCR, TCR-HLA and TCR-CMV co-occurrence, with a repertoire-size bias correction applied to the TCR pairs. False discovery rates were estimated in a later analysis by permuting HLA or CMV assignments 20 times. A later analysis grouped co-occurring TCRs with DBSCAN, adding TCRdist sequence similarity when clustering within HLA-allele-positive subsets. For co-occurrence clustering, repertoires with fewer than 30,000 or more than 120,000 public chains were excluded, along with four to six repertoires with anomalous nucleotide sharing. Drawn from immuneACCESS, this table holds only the in-frame rearrangements with V and J called that TCRdb kept. Clones are partly lost; checked studies trace under half to an unresolved V gene and leave the rest unexplained. D and trimming come from the DNA, and the V and J calls and clone size come from that table. Recorded for this sample are 130,000 to 150,000 clones; 60% to 85% of them occurred a single time. Roughly 1.3% of the sample lies in the top ten.

The cohort was made up of about 610 healthy bone marrow donors. At the time of sampling, all cohort members were nominally healthy, though unrecorded immune exposures were likely present. The donor tested CMV seropositive and was one of the 289 seropositive cohort members. Each donor provided a peripheral blood sample, and peripheral blood mononuclear cells were used for TCR beta sequencing. Genomic DNA was extracted from the blood cell samples with the Qiagen DNeasy Blood Extraction Kit. Deletion took 2 bases off V and 6 bases off J, with a span of 12 bases between the germline ends. Inclusive of the bounding cysteine and phenylalanine, the CDR3 is 14 residues long. The only DNA kept is the CDR3, 42 bases in frame from the first base. Sequences SGHRS (CDR1) and YFSETQ (CDR2) are obtained from the germline V gene. A word on this clone: No cognate antigen has been identified for it. Per-base qualities were not stored, and no clone one base away is much larger.

The receptor's source is a male donor in good health and CMV-seropositive. Sequencing input: PBMCs. This chain is built from TRBV5-1 and TRBJ2-4, with TRBD1 tentatively as D gene (8 bases match). This receptor has the CDR3 CASSFTGGGNIQYF. DNA sequence: TGCGCCAGCAGCTTTACAGGGGGGGGAAACATTCAGTACTTC.